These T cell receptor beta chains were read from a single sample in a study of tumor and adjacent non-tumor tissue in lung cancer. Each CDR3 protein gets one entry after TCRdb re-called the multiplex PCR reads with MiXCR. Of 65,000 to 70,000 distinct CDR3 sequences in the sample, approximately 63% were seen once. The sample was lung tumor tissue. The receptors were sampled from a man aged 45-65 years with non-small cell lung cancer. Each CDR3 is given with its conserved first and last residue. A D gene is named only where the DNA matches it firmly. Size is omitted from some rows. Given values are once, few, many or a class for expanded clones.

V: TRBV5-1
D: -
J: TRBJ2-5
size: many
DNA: TGCGCCAGCAGCAGGACCGGGACTTGGCAAGAGACCCAGTACTTC
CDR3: CASSRTGTWQETQYF

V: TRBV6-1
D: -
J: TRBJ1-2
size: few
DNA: TGTACCAGCAGGCGATCCCAGGGTGGCTACACCTTC
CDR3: CTSRRSQGGYTF

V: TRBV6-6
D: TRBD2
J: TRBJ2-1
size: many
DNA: TGTGCCAGCAGTTACGCGGGAGCCCCCTACAATGAGCAGTTCTTC
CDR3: CASSYAGAPYNEQFF

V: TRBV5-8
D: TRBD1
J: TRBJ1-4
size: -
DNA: TGTGCCAGCAGCCCTTTTAAAGGGACAGGGTCCGAAAAACTGTTTTTT
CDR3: CASSPFKGTGSEKLFF

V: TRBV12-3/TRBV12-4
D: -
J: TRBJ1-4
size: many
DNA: TGTGCCAGCAGTTTAGCAAGGGAAAAACTGTTTTTT
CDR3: CASSLAREKLFF

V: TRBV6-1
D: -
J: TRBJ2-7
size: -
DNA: TGTGCCAGCATACACAGTGACTCCTACGAGCAGTACTTC
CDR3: CASIHSDSYEQYF

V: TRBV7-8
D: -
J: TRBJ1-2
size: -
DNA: TGTGCCAGTTACGGGGGGGGGATGGGAAACTATGGCTACACCTTC
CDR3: CASYGGGMGNYGYTF

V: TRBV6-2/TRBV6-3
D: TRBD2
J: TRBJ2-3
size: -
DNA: TGTGCCAGCAGTTACGCCACTAGCGGGACTAGCACAGATACGCAGTATTTT
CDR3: CASSYATSGTSTDTQYF

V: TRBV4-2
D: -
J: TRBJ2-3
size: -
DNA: TGTGCCAGCAGCCTAGGGGCCCTCGTGGGTACGCAGTATTTT
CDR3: CASSLGALVGTQYF

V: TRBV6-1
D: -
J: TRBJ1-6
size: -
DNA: TGTACCAGCAGTGAGGGGGGCACCCTCCACTTT
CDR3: CTSSEGGTLHF

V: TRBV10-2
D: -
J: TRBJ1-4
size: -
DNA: TGCGCCAGCAGTGGGATAAATGAAAAACTGGTTTTT
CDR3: CASSGINEKLVF

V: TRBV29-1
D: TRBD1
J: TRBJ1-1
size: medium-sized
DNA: TGCAGCGTCGACAGGGGGAACACTGAAGCTTTCTTT
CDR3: CSVDRGNTEAFF

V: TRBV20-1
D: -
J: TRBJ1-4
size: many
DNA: TGCAGTGCTAGAGAAAACACTAATGAAAAACTGTTTTTT
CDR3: CSARENTNEKLFF

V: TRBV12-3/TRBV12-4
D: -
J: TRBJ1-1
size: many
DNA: TGTGCCAGCAGCCGACGCAGGGAAACTGAAGCTTTCTTT
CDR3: CASSRRRETEAFF

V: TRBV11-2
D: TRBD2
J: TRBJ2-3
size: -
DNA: TGTGCCAGCAGCCCTGGACTAGCGGGAGATACGCAGTATTTC
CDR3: CASSPGLAGDTQYF

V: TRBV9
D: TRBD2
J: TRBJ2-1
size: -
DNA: TGTGCCAGCAGCGACGGACTAGCGGGCGGGGTCGGGGAGCAGTTCTTC
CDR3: CASSDGLAGGVGEQFF

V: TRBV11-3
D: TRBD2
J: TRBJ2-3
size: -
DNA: TGTGCCAACAGCTCAGGGACTAGCGGGTCTGCAGATACGCAGTATTTT
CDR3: CANSSGTSGSADTQYF

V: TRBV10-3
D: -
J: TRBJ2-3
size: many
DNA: TGTGCCATCAGCGGGGCCCAACAGGGCAATACGCAGTATTTT
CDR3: CAISGAQQGNTQYF

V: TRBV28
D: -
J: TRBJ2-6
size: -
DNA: TGTGCCAGCAGTTTATTTACTGGGGCCAACGTCCTGACTTTC
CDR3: CASSLFTGANVLTF

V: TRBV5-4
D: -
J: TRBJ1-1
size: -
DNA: TGTGCCAGCAGCCTGACAAGGACAGTGAACACTGAAGCTTTCTTT
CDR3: CASSLTRTVNTEAFF

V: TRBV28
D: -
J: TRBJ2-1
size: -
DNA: TGTGCCAGCAGTGCCCGAGGCGGAAGAACTACGGGAGAAGAGCAGTTCTTC
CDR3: CASSARGGRTTGEEQFF

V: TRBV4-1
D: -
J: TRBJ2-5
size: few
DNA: TGCGCCAGCAGCCAAGATGTGGTATACCAAGAGACACAGTACTTC
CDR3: CASSQDVVYQETQYF

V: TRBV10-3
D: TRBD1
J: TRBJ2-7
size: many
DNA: TGTGCCATCAGTGAAAAGGGACAGGGATACGAGCAGTACTTC
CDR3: CAISEKGQGYEQYF

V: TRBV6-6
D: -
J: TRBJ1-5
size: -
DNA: TGTGTCACGACGGGAGGTTACAGCAATCAGCCCCAGCATTTT
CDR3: CVTTGGYSNQPQHF

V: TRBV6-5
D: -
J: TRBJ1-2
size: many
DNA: TGTGCCAGCAGTGACAGACGCTATGGCTACACCTTC
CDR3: CASSDRRYGYTF

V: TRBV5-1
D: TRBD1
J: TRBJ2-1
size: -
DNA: TGCGCCAGCAGCTTGGTGTTCGGACAGGCTTACAATGAGCAGTTCTTC
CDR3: CASSLVFGQAYNEQFF

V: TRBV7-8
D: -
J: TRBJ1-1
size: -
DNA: TGTGCCAGCAGCTTACCCGGGGTTAACACTGAAGCTTTCTTT
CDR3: CASSLPGVNTEAFF

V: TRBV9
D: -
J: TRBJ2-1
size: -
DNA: TGTGCCAGCAGCGTAGGGATCTTGGCGGATTATGGCGGGCTGAGAACCATGCAGTTCTTC
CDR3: CASSVGILADYGGLRTMQFF

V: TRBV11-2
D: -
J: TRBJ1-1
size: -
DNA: TGTGCCAGCAGCTCCTCAGGATCACCTTATGAAGCTTTCTTT
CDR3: CASSSSGSPYEAFF

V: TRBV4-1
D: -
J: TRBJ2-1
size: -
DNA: TGTGTCGGCAGTACTTCGCCCACAAACTACAATGAGCAGTTCTTC
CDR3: CVGSTSPTNYNEQFF

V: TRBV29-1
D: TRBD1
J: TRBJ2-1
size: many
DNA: TGCAGCGTGCTTCTCGGGGACAGGGGGGGGTTGGTGCAGTTCTTC
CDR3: CSVLLGDRGGLVQFF

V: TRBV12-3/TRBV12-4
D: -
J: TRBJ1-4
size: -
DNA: TGTGCCAACAAAGTCGAGGGAAGCGAAAAACTGTTTTTT
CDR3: CANKVEGSEKLFF

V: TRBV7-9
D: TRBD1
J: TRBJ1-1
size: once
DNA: TGTGCCGGCAACTTAGGGACAGGGGCGAACACTGAAGCTTTCTTT
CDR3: CAGNLGTGANTEAFF

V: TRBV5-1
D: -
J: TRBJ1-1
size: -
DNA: TGCGCCAGCAGCTTGGGATCCAGGGGCGCCATGAACACTGAAGCTTTCTTT
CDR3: CASSLGSRGAMNTEAFF

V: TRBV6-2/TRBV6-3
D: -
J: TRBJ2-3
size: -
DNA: TGTGCCAGCACCCTACAGGGGACTTTAGATATGCAGTATTTT
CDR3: CASTLQGTLDMQYF

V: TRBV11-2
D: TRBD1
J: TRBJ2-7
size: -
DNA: TGTGCTAGCAGCTTAGCCCTTCCGGGACAGGCTTTAGTGCACTACTTC
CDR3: CASSLALPGQALVHYF

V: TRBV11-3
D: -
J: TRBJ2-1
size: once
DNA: TGTGCCAGCAGCCCAAGCAGGAGCTCCCACTATGAGCAGTTCTTC
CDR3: CASSPSRSSHYEQFF

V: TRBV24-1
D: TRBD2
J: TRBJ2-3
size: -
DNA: TGTGTCACCGGAGCGGGAGGGCCCGAAGATACGCAGTATTTT
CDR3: CVTGAGGPEDTQYF

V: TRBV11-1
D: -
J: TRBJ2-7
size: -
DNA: TGCGCCAGCAGCTTATGGCTGCGTAACGGCGAGCAGTACTTC
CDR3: CASSLWLRNGEQYF

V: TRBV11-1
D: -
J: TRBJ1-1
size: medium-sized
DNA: TGTGCCAGCAGCTTATTCGCGGATACTGAAGCTTTCTTT
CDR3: CASSLFADTEAFF

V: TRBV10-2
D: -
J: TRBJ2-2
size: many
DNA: TGCGCCAGCCTGGAAGCCGGGGAGCTGTTTTTT
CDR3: CASLEAGELFF

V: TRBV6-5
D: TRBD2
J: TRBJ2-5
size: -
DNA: TGTACCAGCTCTTTAGCGGGCGGGGGAGAGACCCAGAACTTC
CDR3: CTSSLAGGGETQNF

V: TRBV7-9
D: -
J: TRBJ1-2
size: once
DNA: TGTGCCAGCAGCCCATACTGGGGGCCGGTGGGCTATGGCTACACCTTC
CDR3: CASSPYWGPVGYGYTF

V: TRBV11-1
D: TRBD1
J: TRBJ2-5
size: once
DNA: TGTGCCAGCAACTTAGGGGCAGGGGGCACGGGGACCCAGTACTTC
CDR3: CASNLGAGGTGTQYF

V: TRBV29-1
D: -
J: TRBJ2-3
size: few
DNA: TGCAGCGGGACGGAGGATAAATGGTTTTTT
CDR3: CSGTEDKWFF

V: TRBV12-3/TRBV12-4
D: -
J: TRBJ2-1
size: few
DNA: TGTGCCAGCCACCCGAGATACCGATCAGTTTTGGCACGCAATGAGCAGTTCTTC
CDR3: CASHPRYRSVLARNEQFF

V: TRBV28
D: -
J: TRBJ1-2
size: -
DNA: TGTGCCACCACTCCACGGGCCTATGGCTACACGTTC
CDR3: CATTPRAYGYTF

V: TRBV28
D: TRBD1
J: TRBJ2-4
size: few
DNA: TGTGCCAGCAGCTGGACAGGGGCCAAAAACATTCAGTACTTC
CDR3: CASSWTGAKNIQYF

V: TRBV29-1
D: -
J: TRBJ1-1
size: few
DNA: TGCAGGGGGGAGGGGCAGTGGGCATACACTGAAGCTTTCTTT
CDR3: CRGEGQWAYTEAFF

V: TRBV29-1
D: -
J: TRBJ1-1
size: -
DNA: TGCAGAGTTCTGGGGGATTTCGGCACTGAAGCTTTCTTT
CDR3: CRVLGDFGTEAFF

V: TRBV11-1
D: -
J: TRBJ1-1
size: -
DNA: TGTACCAGCAGCTTAGTGTGGACTGAAGCTTTCTTT
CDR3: CTSSLVWTEAFF

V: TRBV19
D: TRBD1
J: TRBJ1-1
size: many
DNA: TGTGCCAGTAGATTGACAGGGAGTGCGCGAGAGCGTGAAGCTTTCTTT
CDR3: CASRLTGSAREREAFF

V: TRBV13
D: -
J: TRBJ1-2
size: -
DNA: TGTACCAGCAGCTTGGTGCTCGACCTCTATGGCCACACCTTC
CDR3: CTSSLVLDLYGHTF